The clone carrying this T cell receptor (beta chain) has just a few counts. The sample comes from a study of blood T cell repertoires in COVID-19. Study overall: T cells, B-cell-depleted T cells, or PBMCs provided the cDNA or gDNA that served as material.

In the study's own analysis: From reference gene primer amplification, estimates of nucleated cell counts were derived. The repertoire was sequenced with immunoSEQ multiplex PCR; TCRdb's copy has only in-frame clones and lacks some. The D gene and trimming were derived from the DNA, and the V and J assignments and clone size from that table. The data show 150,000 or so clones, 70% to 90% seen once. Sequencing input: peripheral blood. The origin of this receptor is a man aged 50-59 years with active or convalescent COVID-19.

The CDR3 DNA sequence: TGTGCCAGCAGCAATCCGGGACAGGGGACTGAAAAACTGTTTTTT. This sequence encodes CASSNPGQGTEKLFF. The chain employs TRBV7-2 and TRBJ1-4; 10 nucleotides agree with TRBD1. The ends lost 5 bases at V and 7 bases at J; junction bases unmatched: 7. This CDR3 comprises 15 residues. CDR1 is SGHTA, CDR2 FQGNSA, per germline.